One and the same sample provided the 26 T cell receptor beta chains below, sequenced in a study of blood T cell repertoires in COVID-19. Clones were sequenced by immunoSEQ multiplex PCR, and TCRdb holds only the in-frame ones, with some missing. The sample has more than 150,000 clones; almost 85% are singletons. Specimen: peripheral blood. All receptors derive from a man aged 18 to 30 with active or convalescent COVID-19.

V is TRBV18 and J is TRBJ2-1; 7 nucleotides match TRBD2. The CDR3 consists of 17 residues. Germline CDR1 and CDR2: KGHSH and LQKENI. Trimming at V came to 0 bases and at J to 3 bases, leaving 8 bases not matched to a gene. CDR3 in amino acids: CASSPPGRDWNYNEQFF. CDR3 in DNA: TGTGCCAGCTCACCACCTGGGAGGGATTGGAACTACAATGAGCAGTTCTTC. Supplemented by reference TRBV18 and TRBJ2-1, the full variable domain reads NAGVMQNPRHLVRRRGQEARLRCSPMKGHSHVYWYRQLPEEGLKFMVYLQKENIIDESGMPKERFSAEFPKEGPSILRIQQVVRGDSAAYFCASSPPGRDWNYNEQFFGPGTRLTVL.

This chain uses TRBV29-1 with TRBJ1-1; the D gene is possibly TRBD1 (6 bases). The germline V gene encodes CDR1 SQVTM and CDR2 ANQGSEA. V lost 7 bases and J 5 bases, leaving 17 bases between the germline ends. The CDR3 is 13 residues long. The CDR3 sequence is CSGRTGGSTEAFF. The CDR3 nucleotides are TGCAGCGGACGGACGGGGGGCAGTACTGAAGCTTTCTTT.

This clone showed up just a few times. The rearrangement uses TRBV18 and TRBJ1-5; 7 bases fit TRBD1. There are 14 residues in the CDR3. Germline CDR1 KGHSH, CDR2 LQKENI. Trimming at V came to 1 base and at J to 7 bases, leaving 4 bases not matched to a gene. CDR3 loop: CASSPLQGEQPQHF. In DNA, the CDR3 is TGTGCCAGCTCACCACTCCAGGGGGAGCAGCCCCAGCATTTT.

The chain carries TRBV12-3 or TRBV12-4 and TRBJ2-1; 7 bases match TRBD2. V gave up 8 bases and J gave up 7 bases; unmatched junction bases: 8. This CDR3 region has 13 residues. CDR3 sequence reads: CASAVGGSNEQFF. The CDR3 DNA reads TGTGCCAGCGCGGTGGGGGGGTCAAATGAGCAGTTCTTC.

The V call is TRBV30, the J call TRBJ1-2; D may be TRBD1 (5 bases). Per germline, CDR1 GTSNPN and CDR2 SVGIG (reference sequence). The CDR3 is made up of 14 amino acids. V was shortened by 0 bases and J by 2 bases, with 10 bases between the two germline ends. Here the CDR3 DNA reads TGTGCCTGGAGTGTTGCAGGGTCAAACTATGGCTACACCTTC. Translated: CAWSVAGSNYGYTF.

The chain combines TRBV6-5 with TRBJ1-2; a possible D gene is TRBD1 (5 bases). With 5 bases removed from V and 0 bases from J, the gap between germline ends came to 7 bases. The CDR3 totals 13 residues. Germline-derived CDR1 and CDR2 are MNHEY and SVGAGI. The CDR3 protein is CASSTGANYGYTF. The CDR3 bases are TGTGCCAGCAGTACGGGGGCTAACTATGGCTACACCTTC.

The gene calls are TRBV27 and TRBJ2-3; D remains unclear. Germline V lookup: CDR1 MNHEY, CDR2 SMNVEV (reference sequence). The ends were cut back, 5 bases at V and 2 bases at J, with 20 bases in the middle. The CDR3 totals 17 residues. CDR3 DNA: TGTGCCAGCAGTCTGCGATCGCCCGTCTATATCACAGATACGCAGTATTTT. Its translation: CASSLRSPVYITDTQYF.

The chain has TRBV28 and TRBJ1-2; no reliable D call. V lost 4 bases and J lost 7, with 19 bases in between. The CDR3 spans 15 residues. Germline values: CDR1 MDHEN, CDR2 SYDVKM. For the CDR3, the DNA is TGTGCCAGCAGTTCCCCGGGATCTCTAGAGCGTGGCTACACCTTC. Protein sequence: CASSSPGSLERGYTF.

The rearrangement joins TRBV4-3 to TRBJ2-7; 7 nucleotides align to TRBD1. The CDR3 is 13 residues long. CDR1 LGHNA and CDR2 YSLEER come from the germline V gene. The junction had 7 bases not matched to a gene; V was cut back by 4 bases and J by 7 bases. The CDR3 here is CASSRALRGEQYF. In DNA, the CDR3 is TGCGCCAGCAGCCGAGCTCTCAGGGGGGAGCAGTACTTC.

The chain links TRBV24-1 to TRBJ1-5; D call uncertain. The CDR3 length is 15 residues. V lost 5 bases and J lost 4, with 14 bases in between. CDR1 is KGHDR and CDR2 is SFDVKD in the germline V gene. CDR3 bases: TGTGCCACCAGTGTCTCGGGGTCTCCAAATCAGCCCCAGCATTTT. Its translation: CATSVSGSPNQPQHF.

The V and J genes are TRBV7-2 and TRBJ2-3, with TRBD2 as a possible D gene (5 bases). Per germline, CDR1 SGHTA and CDR2 FQGNSA. The CDR3 consists of 15 residues. The V end was cut by 4 bases, the J end by 1 base, with 12 bases between. As DNA, the CDR3 is TGTGCCAGCAGCTGGACTTGGAGTGGCACAGATACGCAGTATTTT. It is translated as CASSWTWSGTDTQYF. Variable domain in full (rest from reference TRBV7-2 and TRBJ2-3): GAGVSQSPSNKVTEKGKDVELRCDPISGHTALYWYRQSLGQGLEFLIYFQGNSAPDKSGLPSDRFSAERTGGSVSTLTIQRTQQEDSAVYLCASSWTWSGTDTQYFGPGTRLTVL.

This sequence joins TRBV15 and TRBJ1-3; D remains ambiguous. The ends were cut back, 2 bases at V and 0 bases at J, with 20 bases in the middle. Germline V gives CDR1 LNHNV, CDR2 YYDKDF (reference sequence). The CDR3 is made up of 19 amino acids. CDR3 sequence reads: CATSRPNARGSASGNTIYF. The CDR3 bases are TGTGCCACCAGCAGACCCAACGCGAGAGGATCAGCCTCTGGAAACACCATATATTTT.

V usage is TRBV6-5 and J usage is TRBJ1-1; D may be TRBD1 (5 bases). Per germline, CDR1 MNHEY and CDR2 SVGAGI. The CDR3 runs to 15 residues. V was cut by 0 bases and J by 3 bases, with 11 bases left in between. The chain's CDR3 is CASSYSWGTYTEAFF. CDR3 coding DNA: TGTGCCAGCAGTTACTCGTGGGGGACTTACACTGAAGCTTTCTTT.

The V gene is TRBV11-2, the J gene TRBJ2-6; 9 bases fit TRBD1. This CDR3 contains 16 residues. The germline gives CDR1 SGHAT, CDR2 FQNNGV. The V segment lost 4 bases and the J segment 4 bases; nucleotides outside the gene matches: 5. Here the CDR3 DNA reads TGTGCCAGCAGCTCCTACAGGGGGCTGGGGGCCAACGTCCTGACTTTC. Translation: CASSSYRGLGANVLTF. The whole variable domain, filled in from reference TRBV11-2 and TRBJ2-6, reads EAGVAQSPRYKIIEKRQSVAFWCNPISGHATLYWYQQILGQGPKLLIQFQNNGVVDDSQLPKDRFSAERLKGVDSTLKIQPAKLEDSAVYLCASSSYRGLGANVLTFGAGSRLTVL.

This clone was detected a few times. The chain carries TRBV27 and TRBJ1-5; no firm D call. The germline gives CDR1 MNHEY, CDR2 SMNVEV (reference sequence). The CDR3 runs to 13 residues. V shed 3 bases and J shed 2 bases, with 5 bases lying between them. The DNA of the CDR3 is TGTGCCAGCAGTTTTGCGGGCAATCAGCCCCAGCATTTT. It yields the protein CASSFAGNQPQHF.

This clone was found once. This chain connects TRBV6-5 to TRBJ2-3; 10 bases align to TRBD2. The junction had 5 bases not matched to a gene; V was cut back by 0 bases and J by 5 bases. This CDR3 is built from 16 residues. CDR1 is MNHEY, CDR2 SVGAGI, per germline. The CDR3 loop reads CASSYSASGSLDTQYF. The DNA of the CDR3 is TGTGCCAGCAGTTACTCGGCTAGCGGGAGTTTAGATACGCAGTATTTT.

Only one count was recorded for this clone. The chain uses TRBV10-3 and TRBJ2-7, with TRBD2 identical over 8 bases. Germline loops: CDR1 ENHRY, CDR2 SYGVKD. This CDR3 spans 16 amino acids. Germline trimming cut 3 bases from V and 0 bases from J; bases unmatched to any gene: 7. CDR3 sequence (DNA): TGTGCCATCAGTGACCCCACTAGCGGAGACTCCTACGAGCAGTACTTC. Amino acids: CAISDPTSGDSYEQYF.

DNA of the CDR3: TGTGCCAGCAGTTTAGACAGCCACCAGCATTTT. Translating it yields CASSLDSHQHF. The chain uses TRBV12-3 or TRBV12-4 and TRBJ1-5; D not resolved. The V end was cut by 1 base, the J end by 12 bases, with 7 bases between. The CDR3 is made up of 11 amino acids.

The V call is TRBV5-5, the J call TRBJ1-5, with 10 nucleotides matching TRBD1. In germline, CDR1 is SGHKS, CDR2 YYEKEE (reference sequence). The CDR3 covers 15 residues. V shed 6 bases and J 0 bases; nucleotides not matched to a gene: 3. The CDR3 spells CASTGTGDSNQPQHF. Here the CDR3 DNA reads TGTGCCAGCACCGGGACAGGGGATAGCAATCAGCCCCAGCATTTT.

This clone was observed a few times. The V gene is TRBV4-1, the J gene TRBJ2-1, with a weak D call TRBD1 (5 bases). Germline assignment: CDR1 MGHRA and CDR2 YSYEKL. CDR3 length: 18 amino acids. Trimming shortened V by 1 base and J by 5 bases, and 21 bases separated the two germline ends. The CDR3 protein is CASSQGGNTRTRNNEQFF. CDR3 DNA sequence: TGCGCCAGCAGCCAAGGGGGCAATACCCGAACCAGGAACAATGAGCAGTTCTTC.

This chain links TRBV19 with TRBJ2-3; 8 nucleotides match TRBD1. This CDR3 has 15 amino acids. J gave up 0 bases and V 4 bases, and 3 bases lay outside the gene matches. Germline CDR1 and CDR2: LNHDA and SQIVND (reference sequence). CDR3 in amino acids: CASSRTGLSTDTQYF. CDR3 DNA: TGTGCCAGTAGTAGGACAGGGCTGAGCACAGATACGCAGTATTTT.

The CDR3 loop reads CASSDNRGLGEQFF. The DNA for the CDR3 is TGTGCCAGCAGCGACAACAGGGGGCTTGGGGAGCAGTTCTTC. The chain carries TRBV5-4 and TRBJ2-1; 9 bases agree with TRBD1. CDR1 and CDR2 from the germline V gene are SGHNT and YYREEE (reference sequence). V was clipped by 4 bases and J by 10 bases; unmatched bases: 9. The CDR3 loop spans 14 amino acids. Complete variable domain (other parts from reference TRBV5-4 and TRBJ2-1): ETGVTQSPTHLIKTRGQQVTLRCSSQSGHNTVSWYQQALGQGPQFIFQYYREEENGRGNFPPRFSGLQFPNYSSELNVNALELDDSALYLCASSDNRGLGEQFFGPGTRLTVL.

As for this clone: Other nucleotide sequences in the sample specify the same CDR3. The V and J genes are TRBV11-3 and TRBJ2-3, with D hard to call. Trimming took off 1 base at V and 0 bases at J, with 5 bases between the two ends. The germline V gene has CDR1 SGHNT and CDR2 YENEEA. This CDR3 contains 14 residues. As DNA, the CDR3 is TGTGCCAGCAGCTTAGGCAGGAGCACAGATACGCAGTATTTT. Its protein product is CASSLGRSTDTQYF.

The chain links TRBV12-5 to TRBJ1-1; D gene ambiguous. The germline V gene encodes CDR1 LGHNT and CDR2 FRNRAP. Trimming took off 4 bases at V and 11 bases at J, with 11 bases between the two ends. The CDR3 spans 11 residues. The CDR3 loop reads CASGSASFAFF. As DNA, the CDR3 is TGTGCTAGTGGTTCAGCGTCGTTCGCTTTCTTT.

The chain employs TRBV6-6 and TRBJ2-7, with 8 bases lining up with TRBD2. Germline V gene lookup returns CDR1 MNHNY and CDR2 SVGAGI (reference sequence). The CDR3 runs 16 residues. V was pared by 2 bases and J by 4 bases, with 10 bases of the junction left unmatched. The CDR3 region is CASSYGPAGEGYEQYF. The CDR3 coding sequence is TGTGCCAGCAGTTACGGCCCAGCGGGAGAGGGTTACGAGCAGTACTTC.

This clone was observed a single time. The J gene is TRBJ2-7, the V gene TRBV2; 8 positions match TRBD2. Germline V gene lookup returns CDR1 SNHLY and CDR2 FYNNEI. V lost 7 bases and J lost 0; bases outside the gene matches: 8. CDR3 length equals 15 residues. The CDR3 here is CASTGGAGLSYEQYF. The DNA of the CDR3 is TGTGCCAGCACCGGGGGGGCAGGGCTCTCCTACGAGCAGTACTTC.